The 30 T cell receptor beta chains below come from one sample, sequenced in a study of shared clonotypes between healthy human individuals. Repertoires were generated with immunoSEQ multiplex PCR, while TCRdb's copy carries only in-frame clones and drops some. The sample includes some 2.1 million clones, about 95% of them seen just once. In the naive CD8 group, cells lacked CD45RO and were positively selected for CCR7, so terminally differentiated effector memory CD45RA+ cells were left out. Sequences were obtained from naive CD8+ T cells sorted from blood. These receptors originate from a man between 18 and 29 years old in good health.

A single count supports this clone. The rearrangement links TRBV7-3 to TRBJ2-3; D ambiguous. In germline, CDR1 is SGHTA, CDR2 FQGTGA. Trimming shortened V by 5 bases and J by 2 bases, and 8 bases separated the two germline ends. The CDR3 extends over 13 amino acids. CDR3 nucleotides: TGTGCCAGCAGCCAACCGAACACAGATACGCAGTATTTT. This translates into CASSQPNTDTQYF.

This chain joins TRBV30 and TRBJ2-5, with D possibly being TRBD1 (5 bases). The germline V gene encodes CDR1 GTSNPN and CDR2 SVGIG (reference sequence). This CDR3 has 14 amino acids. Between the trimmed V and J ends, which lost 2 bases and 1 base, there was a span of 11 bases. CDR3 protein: CAWSLGQAQETQYF. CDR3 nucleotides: TGTGCCTGGAGTCTGGGGCAGGCCCAAGAGACCCAGTACTTC.

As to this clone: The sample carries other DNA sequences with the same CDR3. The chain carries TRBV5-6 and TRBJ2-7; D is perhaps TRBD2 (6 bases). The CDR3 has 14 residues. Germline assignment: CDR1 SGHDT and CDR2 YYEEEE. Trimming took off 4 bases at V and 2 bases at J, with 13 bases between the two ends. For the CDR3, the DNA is TGTGCCAGCAGCCTGGAGGGGCACCCCTACGAGCAGTACTTC. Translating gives CASSLEGHPYEQYF.

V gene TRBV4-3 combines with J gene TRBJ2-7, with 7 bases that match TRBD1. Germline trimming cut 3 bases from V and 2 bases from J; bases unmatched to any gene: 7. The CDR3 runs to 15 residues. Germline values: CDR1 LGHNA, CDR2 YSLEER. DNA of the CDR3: TGCGCCAGCAGCCACCGACAGGGACCAGCCTACGAGCAGTACTTC. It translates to CASSHRQGPAYEQYF.

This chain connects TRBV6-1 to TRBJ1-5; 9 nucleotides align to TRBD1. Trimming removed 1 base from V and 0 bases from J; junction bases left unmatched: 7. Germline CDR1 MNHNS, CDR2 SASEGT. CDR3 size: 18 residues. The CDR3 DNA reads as TGTGCCAGCAGTGAAGAGGGACAGGGCATCTATAGCAATCAGCCCCAGCATTTT. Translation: CASSEEGQGIYSNQPQHF.

The CDR3 spells CASRSTVNTEAFF. The CDR3 DNA follows: TGTGCCAGTAGATCGACGGTGAACACTGAAGCTTTCTTT. The chain has TRBV19 and TRBJ1-1; D gene ambiguous. Trimming left V 6 bases short and J 0 bases short, with 8 bases between. CDR1 and CDR2 from the germline V gene are LNHDA and SQIVND (reference sequence). The CDR3 is 13 residues long.

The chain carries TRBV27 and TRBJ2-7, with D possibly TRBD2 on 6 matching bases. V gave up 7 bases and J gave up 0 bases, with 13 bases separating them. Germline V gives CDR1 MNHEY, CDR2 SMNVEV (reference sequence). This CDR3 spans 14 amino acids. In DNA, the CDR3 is TGTGCCAGCACCCTCATGGGGGGCTCCTACGAGCAGTACTTC. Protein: CASTLMGGSYEQYF.

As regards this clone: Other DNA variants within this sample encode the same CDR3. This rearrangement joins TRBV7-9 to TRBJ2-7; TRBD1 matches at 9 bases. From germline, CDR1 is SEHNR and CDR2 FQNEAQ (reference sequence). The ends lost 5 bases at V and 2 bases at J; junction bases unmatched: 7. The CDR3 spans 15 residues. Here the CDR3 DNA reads TGTGCCAGCAGCAGTTCCGGGACAGGGACCTACGAGCAGTACTTC. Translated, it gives CASSSSGTGTYEQYF.

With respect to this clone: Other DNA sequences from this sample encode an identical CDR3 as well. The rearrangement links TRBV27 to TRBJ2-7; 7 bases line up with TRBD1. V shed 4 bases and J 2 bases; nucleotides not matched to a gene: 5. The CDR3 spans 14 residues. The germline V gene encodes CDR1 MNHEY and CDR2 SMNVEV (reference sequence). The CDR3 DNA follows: TGTGCCAGCAGTTCGCGTGACAGGGCCTACGAGCAGTACTTC. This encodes CASSSRDRAYEQYF.

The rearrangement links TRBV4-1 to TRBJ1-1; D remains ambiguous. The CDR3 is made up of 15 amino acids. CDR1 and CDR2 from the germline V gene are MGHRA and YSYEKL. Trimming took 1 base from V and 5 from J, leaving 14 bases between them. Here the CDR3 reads CASSQGVGVRTEAFF. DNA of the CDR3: TGCGCCAGCAGCCAAGGGGTGGGTGTGAGGACTGAAGCTTTCTTT.

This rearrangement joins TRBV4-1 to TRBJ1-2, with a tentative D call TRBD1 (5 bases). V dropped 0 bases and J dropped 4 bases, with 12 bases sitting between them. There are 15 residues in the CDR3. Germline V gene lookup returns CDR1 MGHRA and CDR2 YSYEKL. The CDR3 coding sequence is TGCGCCAGCAGCCAAGATTGGGGAGGGGTCTATGGCTACACCTTC. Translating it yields CASSQDWGGVYGYTF.

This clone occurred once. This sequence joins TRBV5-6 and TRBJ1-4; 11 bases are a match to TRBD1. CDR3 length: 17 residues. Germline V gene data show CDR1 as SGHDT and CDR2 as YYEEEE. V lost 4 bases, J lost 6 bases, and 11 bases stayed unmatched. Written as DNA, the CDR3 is TGTGCCAGCAGCCCGAGGACAGGGGGCTTGGATCATGAAAAACTGTTTTTT. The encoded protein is CASSPRTGGLDHEKLFF. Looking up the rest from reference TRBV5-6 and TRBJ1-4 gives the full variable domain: DAGVTQSPTHLIKTRGQQVTLRCSPKSGHDTVSWYQQALGQGPQFIFQYYEEEERQRGNFPDRFSGHQFPNYSSELNVNALLLGDSALYLCASSPRTGGLDHEKLFFGSGTQLSVL.

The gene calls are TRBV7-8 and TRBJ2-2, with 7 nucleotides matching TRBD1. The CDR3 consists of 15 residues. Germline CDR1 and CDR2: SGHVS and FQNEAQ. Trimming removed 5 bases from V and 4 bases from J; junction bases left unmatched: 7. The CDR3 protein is CASSLQGWGTGELFF. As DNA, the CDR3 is TGTGCCAGCAGCCTACAGGGGTGGGGCACCGGGGAGCTGTTTTTT.

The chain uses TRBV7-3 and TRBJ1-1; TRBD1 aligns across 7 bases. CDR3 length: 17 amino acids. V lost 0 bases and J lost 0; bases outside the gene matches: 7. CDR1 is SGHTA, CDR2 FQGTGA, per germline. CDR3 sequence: CASSLTGQGVMNTEAFF. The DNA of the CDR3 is TGTGCCAGCAGCTTAACAGGTCAGGGGGTGATGAACACTGAAGCTTTCTTT.

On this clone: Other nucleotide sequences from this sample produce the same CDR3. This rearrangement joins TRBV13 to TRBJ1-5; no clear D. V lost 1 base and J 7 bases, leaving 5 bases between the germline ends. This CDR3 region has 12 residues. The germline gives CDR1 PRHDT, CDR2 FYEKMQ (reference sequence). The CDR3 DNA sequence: TGTGCCAGCAGCTTAGAGAACCAGCCCCAGCATTTT. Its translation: CASSLENQPQHF.

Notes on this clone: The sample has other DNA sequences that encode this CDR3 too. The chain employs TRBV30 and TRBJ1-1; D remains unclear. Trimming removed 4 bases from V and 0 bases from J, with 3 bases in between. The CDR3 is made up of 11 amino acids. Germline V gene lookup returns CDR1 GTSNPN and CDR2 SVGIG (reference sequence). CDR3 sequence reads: CAWNLNTEAFF. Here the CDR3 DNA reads TGTGCCTGGAATTTGAACACTGAAGCTTTCTTT.

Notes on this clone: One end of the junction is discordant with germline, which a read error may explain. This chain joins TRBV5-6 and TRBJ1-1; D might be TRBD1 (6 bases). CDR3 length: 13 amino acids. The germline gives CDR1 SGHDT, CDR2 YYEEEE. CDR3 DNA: TGTGCCAGCAGCTTTCAGGGGAACCCTGAAGCTTTCTTT. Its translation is CASSFQGNPEAFF.

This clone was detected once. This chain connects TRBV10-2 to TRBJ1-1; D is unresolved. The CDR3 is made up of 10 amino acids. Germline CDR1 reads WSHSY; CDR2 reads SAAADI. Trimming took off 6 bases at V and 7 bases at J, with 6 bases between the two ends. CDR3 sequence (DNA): TGCGCCAGCAGAGACGGTGAAGCTTTCTTT. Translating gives CASRDGEAFF.

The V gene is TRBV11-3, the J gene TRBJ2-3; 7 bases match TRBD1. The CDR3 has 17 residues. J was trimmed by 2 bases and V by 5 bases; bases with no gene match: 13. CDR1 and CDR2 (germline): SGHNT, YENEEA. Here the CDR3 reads CASSPRPDREDTDTQYF. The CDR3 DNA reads TGTGCCAGCAGCCCGAGACCTGACAGGGAAGACACAGATACGCAGTATTTT.

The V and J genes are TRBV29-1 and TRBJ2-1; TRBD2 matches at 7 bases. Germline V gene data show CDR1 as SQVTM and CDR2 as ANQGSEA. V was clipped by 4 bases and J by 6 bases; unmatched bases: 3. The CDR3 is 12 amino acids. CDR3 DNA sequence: TGCAGCGTTGCAGCGGGGATCAATGAGCAGTTCTTC. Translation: CSVAAGINEQFF.

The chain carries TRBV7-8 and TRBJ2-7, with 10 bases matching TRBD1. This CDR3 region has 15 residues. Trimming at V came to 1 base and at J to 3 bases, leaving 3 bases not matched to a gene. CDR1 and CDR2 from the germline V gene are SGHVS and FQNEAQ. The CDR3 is CASSLGQGANYEQYF. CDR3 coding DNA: TGTGCCAGCAGCTTAGGACAGGGGGCGAACTACGAGCAGTACTTC.

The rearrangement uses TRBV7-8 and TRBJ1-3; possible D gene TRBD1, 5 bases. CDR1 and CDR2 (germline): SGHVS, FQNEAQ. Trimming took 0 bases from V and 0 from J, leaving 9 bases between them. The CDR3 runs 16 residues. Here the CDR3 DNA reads TGTGCCAGCAGCTTAGCCCGACAGTTCTCTGGAAACACCATATATTTT. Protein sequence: CASSLARQFSGNTIYF. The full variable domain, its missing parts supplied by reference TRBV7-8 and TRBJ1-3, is GAGVSQSPRYKVAKRGQDVALRCDPISGHVSLFWYQQALGQGPEFLTYFQNEAQLDKSGLPSDRFFAERPEGSVSTLKIQRTQQEDSAVYLCASSLARQFSGNTIYFGEGSWLTVV.

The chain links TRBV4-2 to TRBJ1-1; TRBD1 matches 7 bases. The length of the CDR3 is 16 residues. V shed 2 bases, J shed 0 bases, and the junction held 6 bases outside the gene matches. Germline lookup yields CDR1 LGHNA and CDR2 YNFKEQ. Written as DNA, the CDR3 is TGTGCCAGCAGCCAACAACCAGGGGGAGTGAACACTGAAGCTTTCTTT. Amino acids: CASSQQPGGVNTEAFF.

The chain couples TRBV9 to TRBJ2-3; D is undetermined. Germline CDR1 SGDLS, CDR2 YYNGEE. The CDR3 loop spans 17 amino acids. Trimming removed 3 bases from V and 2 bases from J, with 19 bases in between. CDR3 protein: CASSGGNGLGFTDTQYF. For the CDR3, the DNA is TGTGCCAGCAGCGGCGGAAACGGCCTCGGCTTCACAGATACGCAGTATTTT.

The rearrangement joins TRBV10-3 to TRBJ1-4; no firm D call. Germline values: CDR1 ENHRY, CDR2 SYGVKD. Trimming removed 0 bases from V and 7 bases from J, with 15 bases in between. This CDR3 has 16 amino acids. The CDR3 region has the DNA TGTGCCATCAGTGAGTCCACGGGGAGTATCGGTGAAAAACTGTTTTTT. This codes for CAISESTGSIGEKLFF.

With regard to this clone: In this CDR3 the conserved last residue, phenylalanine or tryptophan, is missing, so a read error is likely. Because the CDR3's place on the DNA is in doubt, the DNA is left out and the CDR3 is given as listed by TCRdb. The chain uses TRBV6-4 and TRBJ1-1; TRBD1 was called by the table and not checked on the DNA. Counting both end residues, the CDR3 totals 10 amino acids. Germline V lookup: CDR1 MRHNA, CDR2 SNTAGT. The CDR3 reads CASSGDRTPG.

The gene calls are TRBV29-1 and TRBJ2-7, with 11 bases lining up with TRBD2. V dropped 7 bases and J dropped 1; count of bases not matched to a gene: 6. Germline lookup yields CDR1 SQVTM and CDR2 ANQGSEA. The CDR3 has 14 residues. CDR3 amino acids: CSAAGTSGSYEQYF. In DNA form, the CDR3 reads TGCAGCGCAGCCGGGACTAGCGGTTCCTACGAGCAGTACTTC.

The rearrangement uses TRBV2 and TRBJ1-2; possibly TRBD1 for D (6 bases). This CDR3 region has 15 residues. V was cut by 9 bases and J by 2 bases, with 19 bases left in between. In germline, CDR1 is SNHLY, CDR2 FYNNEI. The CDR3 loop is CARTRTATQNYGYTF. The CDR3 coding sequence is TGTGCCAGAACGAGGACAGCTACCCAGAACTATGGCTACACCTTC.

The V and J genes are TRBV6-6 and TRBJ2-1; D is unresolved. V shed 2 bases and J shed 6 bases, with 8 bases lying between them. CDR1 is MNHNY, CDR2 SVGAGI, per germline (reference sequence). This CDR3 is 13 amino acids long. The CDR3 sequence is CASSYEAFNEQFF. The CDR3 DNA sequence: TGTGCCAGCAGTTACGAAGCGTTCAATGAGCAGTTCTTC.

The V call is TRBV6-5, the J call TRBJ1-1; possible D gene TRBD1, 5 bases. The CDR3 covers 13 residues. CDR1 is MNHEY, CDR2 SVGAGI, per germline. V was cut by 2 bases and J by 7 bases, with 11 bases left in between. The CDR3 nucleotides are TGTGCCAGCAGTTACGGGGGTGGGGGTGAAGCTTTCTTT. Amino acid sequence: CASSYGGGGEAFF.